This T cell receptor (beta chain) was captured in a study of shared clonotypes between healthy human individuals. The naive CD8 population came from CD45RO-negative cells selected for CCR7, without terminally differentiated effector memory CD45RA+ cells. As concerns this clone: The same CDR3 arises from other DNA sequences in this sample as well.

Clones were sequenced by immunoSEQ multiplex PCR, and TCRdb holds only the in-frame ones, with some missing. Of hundreds of thousands of clones listed, 95% to 96% are singletons. The origin of this receptor is a woman younger than 45 in good health. Specimen: naive CD8+ T cells sorted from blood.

The CDR3 loop is CASSVGGAKNIQYF. The CDR3 DNA follows: TGTGCCAGCAGCGTAGGGGGGGCCAAAAACATTCAGTACTTC. The V and J genes are TRBV9 and TRBJ2-4, with D perhaps assigned TRBD1 or TRBD2 (5 bases each). In germline, CDR1 is SGDLS, CDR2 YYNGEE. The CDR3 covers 14 residues. The V end lost 0 bases, the J end lost 1 base, and 5 bases lay between the germline ends.